This T cell receptor beta chain is drawn from a study of follicular helper T cells after annual influenza vaccination (dated by TCRdb to about 2017). Background on the whole study: Blood was collected on days 0, 7 and 28 after each seasonal influenza vaccination. To look at recall of cTfh clones, some subjects were tracked through successive annual vaccinations covering the 2013-2014, 2014-2015 and 2015-2016 seasons. One week after vaccination, a second recruited cohort of roughly eleven subjects (Table S1) displayed a similar ICOS+CD38+ cTfh response. Multi-year samples were available from six subjects, with four subjects covering two vaccination seasons and two subjects covering three seasons. The 2013-2014 samples were cryopreserved, while the 2015 samples were processed right after collection.

Concerning this clone: There is no known antigen for this receptor. Base qualities are not provided; no much larger clone lies one nucleotide away.

What the work shows at the level of the full study, not this receptor alone: Rare clonotypes could not be sampled because productive TCRB sequences were recovered from only about 9.5-23% of the analyzed cells. A recurrent oligoclonal ICOS+CD38+ cTfh response containing tetramer and AIM influenza-specific clonotypes was recalled by successive annual vaccinations. ICOS+CD38+ cTfh clonality correlated with the frequency of that population, and its change correlated with the change in circulating plasmablast frequency. Day 7 ICOS+CD38+ clones were most often found later in ICOS-CD38- cTfh, suggesting that subset may serve as a memory reservoir.

The protocol used for the library was the immunoSEQ multiplex PCR assay. Adaptive Biotechnologies carried out TCRB amplification, library preparation, sequencing and preliminary bioinformatics at Survey level resolution. For TCRB sequencing, genomic DNA from the sorted cTfh populations was amplified by multiplex PCR. On the authors' methods: Clonality was computed in R as 1 minus normalized Shannon entropy; the Gini index was calculated with the R package ineq. Overlap score was the summed counts of shared sequences divided by total counts of all sequences in both compared samples. The significance of shared clonotypes was tested with Fisher's exact test, assuming a theoretical repertoire of 10^7 TCRB sequences. The table comes from immuneACCESS by way of TCRdb, which keeps in-frame sequences with V and J called. Part of the clones is missing from these tables; in studies checked, under half for an unresolved V gene and the rest for unknown reasons. V, J and clone size are those of that table, while D and trimming were read from the DNA. The sample table lists about 27,000 clones, 70% to 90% of them with a count of one. 0.95% to 1.5% of the sample goes to the ten largest clones.

Sequences MNHEY (CDR1) and SMNVEV (CDR2) are obtained from the germline V gene (reference sequence). Spanning cysteine to phenylalanine, the CDR3 consists of 13 amino acids. This entry keeps only the CDR3 DNA: 39 bases, framed from base 1. V loses 3 bases, J loses 4 bases, and the germline ends lie 9 bases apart. The time point label, read with the paper, signifies: 2014-2015 season, pre-vaccination. Adults received seasonal inactivated influenza vaccine (Fluvarix), and TCRB sequencing tracked sorted blood CD4 subsets before and after vaccination. Subjects were considered eligible if community-dwelling and if influenza vaccine had not been received in the prior 6 months. Subjects were excluded for influenza vaccine contraindications, substance abuse, HIV/AIDS, active malignancy, immunomodulatory medication, or active illness such as respiratory infection. Between roughly 40 and 110 mL of blood was sampled per time point. Circulating Tfh were defined as non-naive CD4+CXCR5+PD-1+ cells, and these cells were sorted into ICOS+CD38+ and ICOS-CD38- fractions. Either Ficoll-Paque PLUS or SepMate separation was used to isolate PBMC. Cell subsets were sorted from PBMC on a BD FACS Aria before DNA extraction.

In this chain, TRBV27 is recombined with TRBJ2-5, with a tentative D gene TRBD2 over 5 matching bases. This material consisted of CXCR5+ CD38- circulating T follicular helper cells from blood, taken on the day of influenza vaccination. The cell subset or site label on this specimen signifies: circulating Tfh, non-naive CD4+CXCR5+PD-1+ (ICOS+CD38+ or ICOS-CD38-). The clonotype was recovered from an adult who received the influenza vaccine. The nucleotides are TGTGCCAGCAGTTTCAGTGCGGGAGAGACCCAGTACTTC. Translation gives CASSFSAGETQYF.